This TCR beta chain came from a study of cytomegalovirus exposure and HLA in healthy donors. Study-wide results and caveats: Confirmation in vitro established that a few CMV-associated chains were specific for CMV antigens.

The germline gives CDR1 SGHRS, CDR2 YFSETQ. CDR3 size: 16 residues. V trimming: 0 bases; J trimming: 3 bases; junction bases outside the gene matches: 7. It was with 60 Vbeta and 13 Jbeta primers that the PCR ran. The method was immunoSEQ multiplex PCR; TCRdb's version includes in-frame clones alone and lacks a portion of them. The table lists over 65,000 clones, roughly 78% of them singletons, with about 9.6% in the top ten. About this clone itself: The antigen remains unidentified.

Specimen: PBMCs. The chain uses TRBV5-1 and TRBJ2-5; 8 bases match TRBD2. This clonotype originated in a man aged 35-49 years in good health and CMV-seronegative. In DNA form, the CDR3 reads TGCGCCAGCAGCTTGGAGAGCGGGAGAGAAAAAGAGACCCAGTACTTC. This translates into CASSLESGREKETQYF.